This is a list of T cell receptor beta chains from one sample in a study of shared clonotypes between healthy human individuals. Assay used: immunoSEQ multiplex PCR; TCRdb lists only in-frame clones, some missing. The table includes about 2.3 million clones, approximately 93% detected once. Sequenced material: naive CD4+ T cells from PBMCs. These receptors were taken from a man aged 18 to 29 in good health. Some clones in this sample may be carry-over from other donors' samples. The CDR3 runs from the conserved cysteine through the conserved F or W. A D gene is named only where the DNA matches it firmly. The size field is filled for only some rows; it gives once, few, many or a size class.

DNA	CDR3	size	D	V	J
TGTGCCAGCAGCGCAGGGGGGCTAGCGGGACGGGTCGGGGAGCTGTTTTTT	CASSAGGLAGRVGELFF	NA	TRBD2	TRBV7-2	TRBJ2-2
TGTGCCAGCAGTCCCGCAGGGGGCTGGTACTATGGCTACACCTTC	CASSPAGGWYYGYTF	NA	TRBD1	TRBV28	TRBJ1-2
TGTGCCAGCAGTTGGACAGGGGGCTTGGATGAGCAGTTCTTC	CASSWTGGLDEQFF	NA	TRBD1	TRBV28	TRBJ2-1
TGTGCCAGCACCTCGGCGGGAGGAGGCGTGCAGTTCTTC	CASTSAGGGVQFF	NA	TRBD2	TRBV6-5	TRBJ2-1
TGTGCCAGCTCACCAAATGGGCAATCAGCTTTCTTT	CASSPNGQSAFF	few	NA	TRBV18	TRBJ1-1
TGTGCCAGTAGTATCCCGCGCCGGGACAGGGAAAGAGAGACCCAGTACTTC	CASSIPRRDRERETQYF	NA	TRBD1	TRBV19	TRBJ2-5
TGTGCCAGCAGCTTCGGTTTCTCCTACAATGAGCAGTTCTTC	CASSFGFSYNEQFF	NA	NA	TRBV5-6	TRBJ2-1
TGTGCCAGCAGCCGAACCGGGGGCGGTCAGCCCCAGCATTTT	CASSRTGGGQPQHF	NA	NA	TRBV6-1	TRBJ1-5
TGTGCCAGCAGCCGTCAGGGCCCGGATCAGCCCCAGCATTTT	CASSRQGPDQPQHF	NA	NA	TRBV2	TRBJ1-5
TGTGCCAGCAGCTTAGCGGGTAGCGGGAGGCCAGATACGCAGTATTTT	CASSLAGSGRPDTQYF	NA	TRBD2	TRBV7-2	TRBJ2-3
TGTGCCAGCAGTTATAGGGGACATCGGAACACTGAAGCTTTCTTT	CASSYRGHRNTEAFF	once	NA	TRBV6-9	TRBJ1-1
TGTGCCGTAAGACCGTCCATGAACACTGAAGCTTTCTTT	CAVRPSMNTEAFF	NA	NA	TRBV28	TRBJ1-1
TGTGCCAGTAGTCCCGGGACTAGCGGATACTACGAGCAGTACTTC	CASSPGTSGYYEQYF	NA	TRBD2	TRBV19	TRBJ2-7
TGCGCCAGCAGCTTCAAGGGCGCAGGCAGCACAGATACGCAGTATTTT	CASSFKGAGSTDTQYF	NA	NA	TRBV5-1	TRBJ2-3
TGTGCCAGCAGCATCCGTAGGACAGGAACCGAAAAACTGTTTTTT	CASSIRRTGTEKLFF	NA	TRBD1	TRBV7-9	TRBJ1-4
TGCAGCGTTGTGGGGGGGACGGAAAAACTGTTTTTT	CSVVGGTEKLFF	NA	NA	TRBV29-1	TRBJ1-4
TGCGCCAGCAGCTTGGTGGGGATTGAGGACACTGAAGCTTTCTTT	CASSLVGIEDTEAFF	NA	NA	TRBV5-1	TRBJ1-1
TGTGCCAGCAGCTTGGGGACTAGCGGCTACGAGCAGTACTTC	CASSLGTSGYEQYF	NA	TRBD2	TRBV11-2	TRBJ2-7
TGTGCCAGCAGCCGCCCACACTCAAGGAGGCATGGCTACACCTTC	CASSRPHSRRHGYTF	NA	NA	TRBV28	TRBJ1-2
TGTGCCAGCACGCAGGGGTACGAGCAGTACTTC	CASTQGYEQYF	NA	NA	TRBV6-5	TRBJ2-7
TGTGCCAGCAGACCCCCCGGGAGTGTGACAGATACGCAGTATTTT	CASRPPGSVTDTQYF	once	NA	TRBV6-5	TRBJ2-3
TGTGCCAGCAGCTCGACTAGCGGGAGACCCAGGAATGAGCAGTTCTTC	CASSSTSGRPRNEQFF	NA	TRBD2	TRBV7-2	TRBJ2-1
TGTGCCATCAGCGCGCCGGGACAGGGCCAAGAGACCCAGTACTTC	CAISAPGQGQETQYF	NA	TRBD1	TRBV10-3	TRBJ2-5
TGTGCCAGCAGCTTGGGACTAGCGCGAGAAGAGACCCAGTACTTC	CASSLGLAREETQYF	NA	TRBD2	TRBV5-4	TRBJ2-5
TGTGCCAGCAGTGATAGGACAGTGCTTGAAAAACTGTTTTTT	CASSDRTVLEKLFF	NA	NA	TRBV25-1	TRBJ1-4
TGCAGTGCTAGAGATGACAGTGAAGCTTTCTTT	CSARDDSEAFF	once	NA	TRBV20-1	TRBJ1-1
TGTGCCAGCAGCCCCACAGGGAGGGCCACTGAAGCTTTCTTT	CASSPTGRATEAFF	few	NA	TRBV13	TRBJ1-1
TGTGCCAGCAGGGATTACAAGTTGGAGCTGTTTTTT	CASRDYKLELFF	NA	NA	TRBV25-1	TRBJ2-2
TGTGCCAGTAGGCCTTCCCGCGGTGTGCAGTACTTC	CASRPSRGVQYF	NA	NA	TRBV19	TRBJ2-7
TGTGCCAGCAGCCAATCCACAGGGGGCCGCGAAGCTTTCTTT	CASSQSTGGREAFF	NA	TRBD1	TRBV5-5	TRBJ1-1
TGTGCCAGCAGCTTCATGTCTGGGACTACTAACACCGGGGAGCTGTTTTTT	CASSFMSGTTNTGELFF	once	TRBD2	TRBV7-9	TRBJ2-2
TGTGCCAGCAGTTCCAAACAGGGGGGGGCCTACGAGCAGTACTTC	CASSSKQGGAYEQYF	NA	NA	TRBV28	TRBJ2-7
TGTGCCAGCAGTAGCTCGGGTGACACTGAAGCTTTCTTT	CASSSSGDTEAFF	NA	NA	TRBV27	TRBJ1-1
TGCGCCAGCAGCCTATTTCACCTATGGATACGGGGACAGGGGTCGAACACCGGGGAGCTGTTTTTT	CASSLFHLWIRGQGSNTGELFF	NA	TRBD1	TRBV4-3	TRBJ2-2
TGTGCCAGTTGTGCGCCAGGCAGGGACACCGGGGAGCTGTTTTTT	CASCAPGRDTGELFF	NA	NA	TRBV6-5	TRBJ2-2
TGTGCCTGGAGTAAGGGACAGCATAATGAAAAACTGTTTTTT	CAWSKGQHNEKLFF	NA	TRBD1	TRBV30	TRBJ1-4
TGTGCCAGCAGCGTAGGGGTTGGGGGACTCTCCTACAATGAGCAGTTCTTC	CASSVGVGGLSYNEQFF	NA	NA	TRBV9	TRBJ2-1
TGTGCCAGCAGACCGACAGGGTTAGCTGAAGCTTTCTTT	CASRPTGLAEAFF	few	TRBD1	TRBV27	TRBJ1-1
TGTGCCAGCAGCTTCTGGACCGCGTCCTACGAGCAGTACTTC	CASSFWTASYEQYF	NA	NA	TRBV5-4	TRBJ2-7
TGTGCCAGCAGCTCCCCGACAGGGGGGGATTCTGGGGCCAACGTCCTGACTTTC	CASSSPTGGDSGANVLTF	NA	TRBD1	TRBV7-3	TRBJ2-6
TGTGCCATCAGTCAGGACGGGCAAGGGCCCCAGCATTTT	CAISQDGQGPQHF	NA	NA	TRBV10-3	TRBJ1-5
TGTGCCAGCAGTGAATACAACGACAGGCTGGAAAGCAATCAGCCCCAGCATTTT	CASSEYNDRLESNQPQHF	NA	NA	TRBV25-1	TRBJ1-5
TGTGCCAGCAGCCGGACGGAACTTAGCACAGATACGCAGTATTTT	CASSRTELSTDTQYF	NA	NA	TRBV5-6	TRBJ2-3
TGTGCCAGAAGCTACCATTCAAGCGGGGGTTCCTACAATGAGCAGTTCTTC	CARSYHSSGGSYNEQFF	NA	TRBD2	TRBV5-3	TRBJ2-1
TGTGCCAGCAGTGAAGTGGGACTAGCGGGAGGGCTGAGCTCCTACGAGCAGTACTTC	CASSEVGLAGGLSSYEQYF	NA	TRBD2	TRBV6-1	TRBJ2-7
TGCGCCAGCAGCTTGGTGGTAGCGGGAGGCGCTGAGCAGTTCTTC	CASSLVVAGGAEQFF	NA	TRBD2	TRBV5-1	TRBJ2-1
TGTGCCAGCGGGACAGGGGGCTCTGGGGCCAACGTCCTGACTTTC	CASGTGGSGANVLTF	NA	TRBD1	TRBV28	TRBJ2-6
TGTGCCAGTAGTATCGGCGACAGGAATCAGCCCCAGCATTTT	CASSIGDRNQPQHF	NA	NA	TRBV19	TRBJ1-5
TGTGCCAGCAGCTTAGTGGGCGGACAATCCTACGAGCAGTACTTC	CASSLVGGQSYEQYF	once	NA	TRBV11-2	TRBJ2-7
TGTGCCAGCAGTGAAGGGGACCCGCGCGAAAAACTGTTTTTT	CASSEGDPREKLFF	NA	NA	TRBV2	TRBJ1-4
TGTGCCAGCAGCCAAGATCTGGGGACTGAAGCTTTCTTT	CASSQDLGTEAFF	NA	NA	TRBV14	TRBJ1-1
TGTGCCAGCAGCGTAATGGAGTCCCCTAGCACAGATACGCAGTATTTT	CASSVMESPSTDTQYF	NA	NA	TRBV9	TRBJ2-3